The next 22 T cell receptor beta chains were all read from a single sample in a study of graft-versus-host responses after intestinal transplantation. TCRdb's copy holds only in-frame clones and misses some; the assay was immunoSEQ multiplex PCR. The profile covers 100,000 to 120,000 clones, with 93% appearing a single time and about 0.54% taken by the ten largest. Which antigens these TCRs recognize remains unknown. Sequencing used unstimulated CD8+ T cells sorted from spleen or lymph node cells, obtained before intestinal transplant. The receptors were sampled from a human donor who received an intestinal transplant.

This chain links TRBV5-4 with TRBJ2-7; D is possibly TRBD1 (5 bases). CDR3 length equals 12 residues. Germline loops: CDR1 SGHNT, CDR2 YYREEE (reference sequence). Deletions cut 5 bases from V and 5 bases from J, with 11 bases between. The CDR3 sequence: CASSSREDEQYF. The DNA of the CDR3 is TGTGCCAGCAGTTCCAGGGAAGACGAGCAGTACTTC.

For the CDR3, the DNA is TGCGCCAGCAGGCCCGGGACAGTCTACAATGAGCAGTTCTTC. Translating it yields CASRPGTVYNEQFF. This chain links TRBV4-1 with TRBJ2-1, with 7 bases lining up with TRBD1. V lost 6 bases, J lost 3 bases, and 5 bases stayed unmatched. The CDR3 is made up of 14 amino acids. Germline lookup yields CDR1 MGHRA and CDR2 YSYEKL.

CDR3 loop: CASTGQGFEAFF. DNA of the CDR3: TGTGCCAGCACAGGACAGGGCTTTGAAGCTTTCTTT. The chain uses TRBV5-4 and TRBJ1-1; 8 nucleotides line up with TRBD1. This CDR3 comprises 12 residues. Germline V gives CDR1 SGHNT, CDR2 YYREEE (reference sequence). V shed 6 bases, J shed 7 bases, and the junction held 5 bases outside the gene matches.

This chain uses TRBV11-1 with TRBJ2-7; 7 bases are shared with TRBD1. CDR1 is SGHAT and CDR2 is FQDESV in the germline V gene (reference sequence). There are 13 residues in the CDR3. Losses at the gene ends were 5 bases for V and 2 bases for J; bases not matched to a gene: 3. The CDR3 is CASSPDRAYEQYF. Here the CDR3 DNA reads TGTGCCAGCAGCCCCGACAGGGCCTACGAGCAGTACTTC.

The genes are TRBV30 and TRBJ1-1, with D unclear. Trimming took off 0 bases at V and 4 bases at J, with 6 bases between the two ends. The CDR3 has 12 residues. The germline gives CDR1 GTSNPN, CDR2 SVGIG (reference sequence). The CDR3 DNA follows: TGTGCCTGGAGTGTACTCAGCACTGAAGCTTTCTTT. It encodes CAWSVLSTEAFF.

The J gene is TRBJ2-1, the V gene TRBV5-1; perhaps TRBD2 as D (6 bases). CDR1 SGHRS and CDR2 YFSETQ come from the germline V gene. V shed 0 bases and J shed 9 bases, with 10 bases lying between them. This CDR3 spans 13 amino acids. This CDR3 is CASSLGLGFEQFF. For the CDR3, the DNA is TGCGCCAGCAGCTTGGGACTAGGGTTTGAGCAGTTCTTC.

The chain links TRBV2 to TRBJ2-1; D may be TRBD2 (5 bases). The CDR3 extends over 13 amino acids. Germline values: CDR1 SNHLY, CDR2 FYNNEI. Trimming pared 9 bases from V and 6 bases from J, leaving 15 bases between. In DNA form, the CDR3 reads TGTGCCAGTACTAGATCTTGGCGCAATGAGCAGTTCTTC. Amino acid sequence: CASTRSWRNEQFF. The entire variable domain, with the rest obtained from reference TRBV2 and TRBJ2-1, is as follows: EPEVTQTPSHQVTQMGQEVILRCVPISNHLYFYWYRQILGQKVEFLVSFYNNEISEKSEIFDDQFSVERPDGSNFTLKIRSTKLEDSAMYFCASTRSWRNEQFFGPGTRLTVL.

This rearrangement joins TRBV30 to TRBJ2-7, with 12 bases aligning to TRBD1. Germline V gives CDR1 GTSNPN, CDR2 SVGIG (reference sequence). With V trimmed by 5 bases and J by 2 bases, 1 base remained unmatched. The CDR3 has 13 residues. The CDR3 nucleotides read TGTGCCTGGGGGACAGGGGGCACCTACGAGCAGTACTTC. Protein: CAWGTGGTYEQYF. The entire variable domain, with the rest obtained from reference TRBV30 and TRBJ2-7, is as follows: SQTIHQWPATLVQPVGSPLSLECTVEGTSNPNLYWYRQAAGRGLQLLFYSVGIGQISSEVPQNLSASRPQDRQFILSSKKLLLSDSGFYLCAWGTGGTYEQYFGPGTRLTVT.

The chain uses TRBV27 and TRBJ1-1; no clear D gene. Germline V lookup: CDR1 MNHEY, CDR2 SMNVEV (reference sequence). The CDR3 sequence is 13 residues long. V lost 3 bases and J lost 1, with 6 bases in between. CDR3 amino acids: CASSFGTNTEAFF. The CDR3 DNA reads TGTGCCAGCAGTTTTGGCACGAACACTGAAGCTTTCTTT.

This chain links TRBV28 with TRBJ2-7; 9 nucleotides agree with TRBD1. This CDR3 region has 15 residues. With 6 bases clipped from V and 5 bases from J, the junction kept 11 bases outside the gene matches. Germline lookup yields CDR1 MDHEN and CDR2 SYDVKM. The chain's CDR3 is CASSLTGTGLNEQYF. The CDR3, as DNA: TGTGCCAGCAGCTTGACCGGGACAGGGCTCAACGAGCAGTACTTC.

CDR3 amino acids: CASSYEAVRQPQHF. The CDR3, as DNA: TGTGCCAGCAGTTACGAGGCAGTCAGACAGCCCCAGCATTTT. The rearrangement links TRBV6-5 to TRBJ1-5; no reliable D call. V was shortened by 2 bases and J by 7 bases, with 12 bases between the two germline ends. This CDR3 is 14 amino acids long. The germline gives CDR1 MNHEY, CDR2 SVGAGI.

This rearrangement joins TRBV9 to TRBJ1-1; 8 nucleotides agree with TRBD1. The CDR3 sequence is 15 residues long. Germline assignment: CDR1 SGDLS and CDR2 YYNGEE. The ends lost 2 bases at V and 0 bases at J; junction bases unmatched: 3. The CDR3 bases are TGTGCCAGCAGCGTCGGGACAGGACTGAACACTGAAGCTTTCTTT. It encodes CASSVGTGLNTEAFF.

The chain recombines TRBV27 with TRBJ1-4; 7 bases are a match to TRBD1. Germline V gene sequence: CDR1 MNHEY, CDR2 SMNVEV (reference sequence). J gave up 6 bases and V 2 bases, and 12 bases lay outside the gene matches. This CDR3 contains 17 residues. The CDR3 region is CASSLPAHRGLDEKLFF. The DNA of the CDR3 is TGTGCCAGCAGTTTACCCGCACACAGGGGACTCGATGAAAAACTGTTTTTT.

The chain joins TRBV29-1 to TRBJ2-5, with D possibly matching TRBD2 (5 bases). CDR3 length: 13 residues. V was shortened by 2 bases and J by 5 bases, with 12 bases between the two germline ends. The germline CDR1 and CDR2 sequences are SQVTM and ANQGSEA. CDR3 nucleotide sequence: TGCAGCGTTGAACGCCTAGCTGTTGAGACCCAGTACTTC. Translated, it gives CSVERLAVETQYF.

The V gene is TRBV12-5, the J gene TRBJ1-2; D is uncertain. The CDR3 has 13 residues. Deletions cut 3 bases from V and 4 bases from J, with 9 bases between. Germline V lookup: CDR1 LGHNT, CDR2 FRNRAP. CDR3 region: CASGFWSTYGYTF. DNA for the CDR3: TGTGCTAGTGGTTTCTGGAGCACCTATGGCTACACCTTC.

The V call is TRBV5-4, the J call TRBJ2-5; 12 bases align to TRBD2. Germline V CDR1 and CDR2: SGHNT, YYREEE (reference sequence). V was pared by 2 bases and J by 12 bases, with 5 bases of the junction left unmatched. This CDR3 contains 13 residues. The CDR3 region has the DNA TGTGCCAGCAGCTTTAACCTAGCGGGAGGGGAGTACTTC. Translation: CASSFNLAGGEYF.

V gene TRBV10-3 combines with J gene TRBJ2-7; no clear D gene. V gave up 6 bases and J gave up 2 bases, with 5 bases separating them. The CDR3 runs 11 residues. Germline CDR1 ENHRY, CDR2 SYGVKD. The DNA of the CDR3 is TGTGCCATCAGAGAAACCTACGAGCAGTACTTC. Translating it yields CAIRETYEQYF.

This chain uses TRBV29-1 with TRBJ2-1; tentative D call: TRBD2 (6 bases). Per the germline V gene, CDR1 is SQVTM and CDR2 is ANQGSEA. CDR3 length: 13 amino acids. Between the trimmed V and J ends, which lost 5 bases and 9 bases, there was a span of 17 bases. The chain's CDR3 is CSVRDFLGGEQFF. The CDR3 DNA is TGCAGCGTTCGGGACTTTCTGGGGGGTGAGCAGTTCTTC.

The chain couples TRBV5-1 to TRBJ1-2, with 8 positions matching TRBD1. The CDR3 loop spans 13 amino acids. J was trimmed by 7 bases and V by 4 bases; bases with no gene match: 6. The germline gives CDR1 SGHRS, CDR2 YFSETQ. The CDR3 DNA sequence: TGCGCCAGCAGCCCCCAGGGGGCTGGTGGCTACACCTTC. It yields the protein CASSPQGAGGYTF.

The J gene is TRBJ1-5, the V gene TRBV27; D is undetermined. This CDR3 is 13 amino acids long. V lost 0 bases, J lost 4 bases, and 4 bases lay in between. Germline lookup yields CDR1 MNHEY and CDR2 SMNVEV (reference sequence). CDR3 region: CASSLSANQPQHF. The CDR3, as DNA: TGTGCCAGCAGTTTATCGGCGAATCAGCCCCAGCATTTT.

This clone was observed a few times. CDR3 bases: TGTGCCAGCAGTTACGTAGGATCCCGCGCAACCGGCTACACCTTC. Amino acids: CASSYVGSRATGYTF. The rearrangement links TRBV6-5 to TRBJ1-2; D not resolved. This CDR3 has 15 amino acids. CDR1 MNHEY and CDR2 SVGAGI come from the germline V gene. The V and J ends lost 2 bases and 8 bases respectively, with 18 bases between them.

This chain links TRBV13 with TRBJ2-1, with 7 bases identical to TRBD2. The CDR3 contains 14 residues. Trimming removed 5 bases from V and 6 bases from J; junction bases left unmatched: 7. Germline assignment: CDR1 PRHDT and CDR2 FYEKMQ (reference sequence). As DNA, the CDR3 is TGTGCCAGCAGCCTCGGGACTACTGGCAATGAGCAGTTCTTC. Its translation: CASSLGTTGNEQFF.